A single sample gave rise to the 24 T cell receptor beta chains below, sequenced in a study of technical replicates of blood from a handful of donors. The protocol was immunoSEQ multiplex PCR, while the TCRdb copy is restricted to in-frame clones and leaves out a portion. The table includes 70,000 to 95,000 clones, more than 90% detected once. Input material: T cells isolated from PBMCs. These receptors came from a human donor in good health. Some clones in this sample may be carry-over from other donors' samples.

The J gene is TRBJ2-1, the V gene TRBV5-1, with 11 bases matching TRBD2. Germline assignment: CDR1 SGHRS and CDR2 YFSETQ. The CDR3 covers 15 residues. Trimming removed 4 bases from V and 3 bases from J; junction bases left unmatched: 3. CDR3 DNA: TGCGCCAGCAGCGCCGGGACTAGCGGCTACAATGAGCAGTTCTTC. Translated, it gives CASSAGTSGYNEQFF. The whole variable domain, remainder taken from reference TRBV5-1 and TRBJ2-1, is KAGVTQTPRYLIKTRGQQVTLSCSPISGHRSVSWYQQTPGQGLQFLFEYFSETQRNKGNFPGRFSGRQFSNSRSEMNVSTLELGDSALYLCASSAGTSGYNEQFFGPGTRLTVL.

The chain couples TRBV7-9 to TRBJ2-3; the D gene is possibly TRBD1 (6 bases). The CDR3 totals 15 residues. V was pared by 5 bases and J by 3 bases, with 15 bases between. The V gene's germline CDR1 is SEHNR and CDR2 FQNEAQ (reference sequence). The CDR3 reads CASSVGDRTTDTQYF. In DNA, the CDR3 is TGTGCCAGCAGCGTAGGAGACAGGACTACAGATACGCAGTATTTT.

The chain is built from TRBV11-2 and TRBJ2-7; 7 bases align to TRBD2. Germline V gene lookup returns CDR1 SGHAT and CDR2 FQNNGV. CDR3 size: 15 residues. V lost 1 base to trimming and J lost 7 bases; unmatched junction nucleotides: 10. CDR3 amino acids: CASSLVSGLGGEQYF. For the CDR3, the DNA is TGTGCCAGCAGCTTAGTGTCGGGGCTCGGGGGGGAGCAGTACTTC.

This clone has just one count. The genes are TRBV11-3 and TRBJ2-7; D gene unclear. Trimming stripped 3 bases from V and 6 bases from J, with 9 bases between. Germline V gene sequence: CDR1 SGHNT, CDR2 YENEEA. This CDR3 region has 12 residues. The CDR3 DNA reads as TGTGCCAGCAGCTTGGATCGAGGCGAGCAGTACTTC. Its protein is CASSLDRGEQYF.

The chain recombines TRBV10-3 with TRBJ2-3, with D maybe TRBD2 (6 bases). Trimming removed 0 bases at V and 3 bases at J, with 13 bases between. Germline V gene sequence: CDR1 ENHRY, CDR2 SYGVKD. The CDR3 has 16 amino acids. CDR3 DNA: TGTGCCATCAGTGAGTCGCGGAGGGACGGAACAGATACGCAGTATTTT. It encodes CAISESRRDGTDTQYF.

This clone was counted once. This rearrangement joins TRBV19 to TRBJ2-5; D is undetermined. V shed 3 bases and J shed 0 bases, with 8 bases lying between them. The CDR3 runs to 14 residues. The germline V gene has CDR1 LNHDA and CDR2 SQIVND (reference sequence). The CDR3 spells CASSIPDNQETQYF. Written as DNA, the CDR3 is TGTGCCAGTAGTATTCCAGACAACCAAGAGACCCAGTACTTC. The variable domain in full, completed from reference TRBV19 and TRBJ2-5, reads DGGITQSPKYLFRKEGQNVTLSCEQNLNHDAMYWYRQDPGQGLRLIYYSQIVNDFQKGDIAEGYSVSREKKESFPLTVTSAQKNPTAFYLCASSIPDNQETQYFGPGTRLLVL.

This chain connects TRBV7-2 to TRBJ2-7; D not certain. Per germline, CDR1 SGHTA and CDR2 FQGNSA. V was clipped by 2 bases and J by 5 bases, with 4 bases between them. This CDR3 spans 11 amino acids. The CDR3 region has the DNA TGTGCCAGCAGCTTATTAGACGAGCAGTACTTC. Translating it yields CASSLLDEQYF.

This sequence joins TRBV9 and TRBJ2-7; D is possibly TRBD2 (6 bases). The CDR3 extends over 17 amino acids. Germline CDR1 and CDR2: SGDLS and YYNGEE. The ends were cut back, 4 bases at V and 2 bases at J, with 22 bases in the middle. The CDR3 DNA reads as TGTGCCAGCAGCCCCCCGGAAGGGAGGCGGAGGGCCTACGAGCAGTACTTC. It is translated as CASSPPEGRRRAYEQYF.

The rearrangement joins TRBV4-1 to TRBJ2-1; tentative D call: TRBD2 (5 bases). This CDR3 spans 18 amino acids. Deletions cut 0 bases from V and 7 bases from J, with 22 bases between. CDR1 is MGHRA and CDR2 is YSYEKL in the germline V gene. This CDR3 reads CASSQEIHGRGYLNEQFF. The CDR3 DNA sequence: TGCGCCAGCAGCCAAGAAATTCATGGCCGGGGATACTTGAATGAGCAGTTCTTC.

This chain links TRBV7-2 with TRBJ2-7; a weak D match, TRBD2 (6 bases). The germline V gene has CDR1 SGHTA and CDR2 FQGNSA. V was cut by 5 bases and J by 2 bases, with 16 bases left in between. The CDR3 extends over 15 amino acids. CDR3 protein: CASSPPAGGTYEQYF. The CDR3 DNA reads TGTGCCAGCAGCCCCCCAGCGGGCGGGACCTACGAGCAGTACTTC.

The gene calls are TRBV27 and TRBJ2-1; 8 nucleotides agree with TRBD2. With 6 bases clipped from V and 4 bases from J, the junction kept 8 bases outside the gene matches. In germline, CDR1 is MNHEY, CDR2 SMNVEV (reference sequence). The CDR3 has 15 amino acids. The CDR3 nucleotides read TGTGCCAGCAGAGAAAGGCCTAGCGGGTACAATGAGCAGTTCTTC. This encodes CASRERPSGYNEQFF.

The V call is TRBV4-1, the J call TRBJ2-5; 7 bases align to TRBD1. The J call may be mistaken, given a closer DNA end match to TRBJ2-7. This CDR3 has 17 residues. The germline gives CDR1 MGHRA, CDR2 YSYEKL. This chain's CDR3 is CASSHLLRQGKNYEQYF. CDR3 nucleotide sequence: TGCGCCAGCAGCCACCTCCTACGACAGGGTAAGAACTACGAGCAGTACTTC.

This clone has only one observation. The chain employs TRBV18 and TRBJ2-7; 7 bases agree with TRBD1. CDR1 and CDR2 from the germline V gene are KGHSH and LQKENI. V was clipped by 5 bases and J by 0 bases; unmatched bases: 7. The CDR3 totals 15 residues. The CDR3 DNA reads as TGTGCCAGCTCAGGGGACAGTCTGAGCTCCTACGAGCAGTACTTC. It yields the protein CASSGDSLSSYEQYF.

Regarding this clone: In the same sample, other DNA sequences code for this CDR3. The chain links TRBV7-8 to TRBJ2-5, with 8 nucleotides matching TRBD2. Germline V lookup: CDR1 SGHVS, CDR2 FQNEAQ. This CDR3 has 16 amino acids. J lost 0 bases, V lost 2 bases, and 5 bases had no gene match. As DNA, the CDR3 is TGTGCCAGCAGCTTAACTAGCGGCTGGGACCAAGAGACCCAGTACTTC. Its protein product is CASSLTSGWDQETQYF. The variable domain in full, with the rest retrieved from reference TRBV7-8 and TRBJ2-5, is GAGVSQSPRYKVAKRGQDVALRCDPISGHVSLFWYQQALGQGPEFLTYFQNEAQLDKSGLPSDRFFAERPEGSVSTLKIQRTQQEDSAVYLCASSLTSGWDQETQYFGPGTRLLVL.

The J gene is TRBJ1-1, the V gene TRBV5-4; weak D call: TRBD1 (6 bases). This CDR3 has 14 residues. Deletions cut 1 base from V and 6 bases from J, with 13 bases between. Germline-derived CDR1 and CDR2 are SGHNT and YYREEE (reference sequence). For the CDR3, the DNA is TGTGCCAGCAGCTTGTCTCCCGAGGGGGCTGAAGCTTTCTTT. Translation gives CASSLSPEGAEAFF.

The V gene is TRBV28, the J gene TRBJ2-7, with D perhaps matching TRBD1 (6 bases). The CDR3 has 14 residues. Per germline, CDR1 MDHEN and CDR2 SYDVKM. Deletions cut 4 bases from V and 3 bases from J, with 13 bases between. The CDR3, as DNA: TGTGCCAGCAGTTACGACGGGACACACTACGAGCAGTACTTC. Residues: CASSYDGTHYEQYF.

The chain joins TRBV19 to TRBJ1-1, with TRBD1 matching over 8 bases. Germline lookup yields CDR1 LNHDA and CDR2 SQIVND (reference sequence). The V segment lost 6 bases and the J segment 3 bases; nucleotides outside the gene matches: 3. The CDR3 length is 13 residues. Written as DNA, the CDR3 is TGTGCCAGTAGAACGACAGGGGACACTGAAGCTTTCTTT. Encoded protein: CASRTTGDTEAFF.

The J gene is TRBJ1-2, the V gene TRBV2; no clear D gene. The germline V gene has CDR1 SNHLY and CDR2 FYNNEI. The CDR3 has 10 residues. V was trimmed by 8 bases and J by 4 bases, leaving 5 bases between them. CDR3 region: CASSLYGYTF. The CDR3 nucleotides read TGTGCCAGCTCCCTCTATGGCTACACCTTC. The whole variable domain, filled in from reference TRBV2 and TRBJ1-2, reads EPEVTQTPSHQVTQMGQEVILRCVPISNHLYFYWYRQILGQKVEFLVSFYNNEISEKSEIFDDQFSVERPDGSNFTLKIRSTKLEDSAMYFCASSLYGYTFGSGTRLTVV.

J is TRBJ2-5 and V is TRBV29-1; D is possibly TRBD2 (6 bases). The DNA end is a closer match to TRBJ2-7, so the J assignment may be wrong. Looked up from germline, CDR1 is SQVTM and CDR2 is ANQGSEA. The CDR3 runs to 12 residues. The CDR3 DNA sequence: TGCAGCGCTGGAGGGATGGCATACGAGCAGTACTTC. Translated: CSAGGMAYEQYF.

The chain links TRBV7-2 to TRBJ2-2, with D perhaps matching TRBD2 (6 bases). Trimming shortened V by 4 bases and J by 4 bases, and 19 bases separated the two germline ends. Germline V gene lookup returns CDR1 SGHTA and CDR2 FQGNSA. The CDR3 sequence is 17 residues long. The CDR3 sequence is CASSSGRTLASTGELFF. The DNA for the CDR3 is TGTGCCAGCAGCTCAGGGAGGACGTTGGCATCCACCGGGGAGCTGTTTTTT.

The CDR3: CASSETVTGELFF. As DNA, the CDR3 is TGTGCCAGCAGTGAAACGGTCACCGGGGAGCTGTTTTTT. The V and J genes are TRBV25-1 and TRBJ2-2; D uncertain. Trimming cost V 2 bases and J 4 bases, with 5 bases left between them. Germline values: CDR1 MGHDK, CDR2 SYGVNS. The CDR3 extends over 13 amino acids. Together with reference TRBV25-1 and TRBJ2-2, the CDR3 gives the full variable domain: EADIYQTPRYLVIGTGKKITLECSQTMGHDKMYWYQQDPGMELHLIHYSYGVNSTEKGDLSSESTVSRIRTEHFPLTLESARPSHTSQYLCASSETVTGELFFGEGSRLTVL.

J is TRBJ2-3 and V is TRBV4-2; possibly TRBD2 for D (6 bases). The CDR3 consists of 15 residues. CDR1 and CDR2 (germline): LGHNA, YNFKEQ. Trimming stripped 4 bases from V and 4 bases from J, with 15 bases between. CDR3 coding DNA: TGTGCCAGCAGCCCAATGGAGGGGAAGGCAGATACGCAGTATTTT. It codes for CASSPMEGKADTQYF.

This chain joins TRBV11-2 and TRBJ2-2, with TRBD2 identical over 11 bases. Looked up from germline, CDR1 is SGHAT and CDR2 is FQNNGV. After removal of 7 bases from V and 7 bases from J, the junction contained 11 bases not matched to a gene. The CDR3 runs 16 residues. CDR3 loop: CASTGLAGGISGELFF. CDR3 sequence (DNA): TGTGCCAGCACCGGATTAGCGGGAGGGATAAGCGGGGAGCTGTTTTTT.

The CDR3 DNA is TGTGCCACCGACGAGGCCGCAACTAATGAAAAACTGTTTTTT. This codes for CATDEAATNEKLFF. This chain links TRBV21-1 with TRBJ1-4. TRBV21-1 is a pseudogene. The CDR3 covers 14 residues.